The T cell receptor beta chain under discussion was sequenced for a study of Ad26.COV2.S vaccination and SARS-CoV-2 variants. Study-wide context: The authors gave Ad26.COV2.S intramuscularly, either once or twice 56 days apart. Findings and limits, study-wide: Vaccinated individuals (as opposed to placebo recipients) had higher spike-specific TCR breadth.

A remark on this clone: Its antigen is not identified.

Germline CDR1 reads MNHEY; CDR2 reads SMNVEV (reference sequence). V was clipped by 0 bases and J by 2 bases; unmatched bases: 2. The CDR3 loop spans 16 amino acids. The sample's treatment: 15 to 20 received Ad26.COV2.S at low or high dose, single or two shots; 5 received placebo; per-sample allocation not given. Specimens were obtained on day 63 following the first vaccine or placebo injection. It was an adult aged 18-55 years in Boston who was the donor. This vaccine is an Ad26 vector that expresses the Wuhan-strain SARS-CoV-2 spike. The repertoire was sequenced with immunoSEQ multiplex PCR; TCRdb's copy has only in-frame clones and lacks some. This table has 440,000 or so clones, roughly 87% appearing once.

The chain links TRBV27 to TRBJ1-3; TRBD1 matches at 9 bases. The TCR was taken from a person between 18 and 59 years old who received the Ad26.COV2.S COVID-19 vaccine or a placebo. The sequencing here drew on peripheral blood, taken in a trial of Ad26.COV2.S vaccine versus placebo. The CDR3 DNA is TGTGCCAGCAGTTTATCGGGACAGGGAGCTGGAAACACCATATATTTT. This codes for CASSLSGQGAGNTIYF.